The 26 T cell receptor beta chains reported below all come from one sample, sequenced in a study of blood T cells in healthy people across ages. A second PCR, run for about 7 to 11 cycles, used a sample-barcoded 5' primer plus a J-beta primer mix. Using its own MiXCR run on the 5' RACE reads, TCRdb lists one record per CDR3 protein. The sample shows about 970,000 distinct CDR3 sequences, approximately 50% of them seen only once. Sequenced: blood. Source of these receptors: a woman between 55 and 75 years old in good health.

Here the CDR3 reads CSALSGTASNYGYTF. The CDR3 nucleotides read TGCAGTGCACTTAGCGGTACCGCAAGTAACTATGGCTACACCTTC. The rearrangement uses TRBV20-1 and TRBJ1-2; D is unclear. The germline V gene encodes CDR1 DFQATT and CDR2 SNEGSKA (reference sequence). The CDR3 consists of 15 residues. V lost 6 bases, J lost 1 base, and 18 bases lay in between.

This clonotype was seen a few times. The chain is built from TRBV7-9 and TRBJ2-4; 8 nucleotides align to TRBD1. The J call is uncertain, as TRBJ2-7 better fits the DNA end. The CDR3 totals 13 residues. Germline loops: CDR1 SEHNR, CDR2 FQNEAQ (reference sequence). CDR3 nucleotide sequence: TGTGCCAGCACAGGGGGCCCCCACTACGAGCAGTACTTC. It codes for CASTGGPHYEQYF.

The rearrangement uses TRBV7-9 and TRBJ1-2, with 8 bases fitting TRBD1. J was trimmed by 6 bases and V by 5 bases; bases with no gene match: 5. Germline CDR1 SEHNR, CDR2 FQNEAQ (reference sequence). The CDR3 has 13 residues. Written as DNA, the CDR3 is TGTGCCAGCAGCCGCACGACAGGGGATGGCTACACCTTC. This gives the protein CASSRTTGDGYTF. Supplemented by reference TRBV7-9 and TRBJ1-2, the full variable domain reads DTGVSQNPRHKITKRGQNVTFRCDPISEHNRLYWYRQTLGQGPEFLTYFQNEAQLEKSRLLSDRFSAERPKGSFSTLEIQRTEQGDSAMYLCASSRTTGDGYTFGSGTRLTVV.

The chain links TRBV6-1 to TRBJ2-3; D is perhaps TRBD2 (6 bases). The CDR3 loop spans 15 amino acids. The germline gives CDR1 MNHNS, CDR2 SASEGT. With 3 bases removed from V and 4 bases from J, the gap between germline ends came to 14 bases. CDR3 in amino acids: CASSEAAAGSDTQYF. The CDR3, as DNA: TGTGCCAGCAGTGAGGCGGCGGCGGGGTCAGATACGCAGTATTTT.

Only a few counts were recorded for this clonotype. J is TRBJ2-1 and V is TRBV6-2 or TRBV6-3; TRBD2 agrees at 7 bases. Germline V gives CDR1 MNHEY, CDR2 SVGEGT. There are 17 residues in the CDR3. The ends lost 8 bases at V and 2 bases at J; junction bases unmatched: 15. The CDR3 bases are TGTGCCAGCGCGCCACTAACTTTAGCGGGTCCCTACAATGAGCAGTTCTTC. It is translated as CASAPLTLAGPYNEQFF.

This clonotype was found a few times. This chain links TRBV7-2 with TRBJ2-7; D is unclear. Trimming left V 2 bases short and J 4 bases short, with 18 bases between. This CDR3 region has 16 residues. Germline values: CDR1 SGHTA, CDR2 FQGNSA. The chain's CDR3 is CASSLRSGSSTYEQYF. For the CDR3, the DNA is TGTGCCAGCAGCTTAAGGTCTGGGTCCTCTACTTACGAGCAGTACTTC. Supplemented by reference TRBV7-2 and TRBJ2-7, the full variable domain reads GAGVSQSPSNKVTEKGKDVELRCDPISGHTALYWYRQSLGQGLEFLIYFQGNSAPDKSGLPSDRFSAERTGGSVSTLTIQRTQQEDSAVYLCASSLRSGSSTYEQYFGPGTRLTVT.

The chain is built from TRBV12-3 or TRBV12-4 and TRBJ2-1; D not certain. The V end lost 5 bases, the J end lost 6 bases, and 17 bases lay between the germline ends. There are 15 residues in the CDR3. Here the CDR3 DNA reads TGTGCCAGCAGTGCGCCCTACGGAGTTGGCAATGAGCAGTTCTTC. Residues: CASSAPYGVGNEQFF.

This chain links TRBV6-2 or TRBV6-3 with TRBJ2-7; TRBD1 matches 9 bases. The CDR3 covers 16 residues. The ends lost 4 bases at V and 2 bases at J; junction bases unmatched: 9. Per germline, CDR1 MNHEY and CDR2 SVGEGT. The CDR3: CASSFRTGTGTYEQYF. The CDR3 DNA follows: TGTGCCAGCAGTTTTCGGACCGGGACAGGGACCTACGAGCAGTACTTC.

This clonotype was picked up many times. V gene TRBV7-2 combines with J gene TRBJ2-3; D gene ambiguous. V shed 3 bases and J shed 6 bases, with 4 bases lying between them. CDR1 and CDR2 (germline): SGHTA, FQGNSA. The CDR3 covers 11 residues. CDR3 residues: CASSFSDTQYF. The CDR3 nucleotides are TGTGCCAGCAGCTTTTCGGATACGCAGTATTTT.

The chain carries TRBV15 and TRBJ2-5; D unclear. The J call is uncertain, as TRBJ2-7 better fits the DNA end. Per the germline V gene, CDR1 is LNHNV and CDR2 is YYDKDF (reference sequence). CDR3 size: 15 residues. The DNA of the CDR3 is TGTGCCACCAGCAGAGACCGCGGTGCTGGATACGAGCAGTACTTC. Translation gives CATSRDRGAGYEQYF.

V gene TRBV28 combines with J gene TRBJ2-5; D is undetermined. This CDR3 has 15 residues. Germline loops: CDR1 MDHEN, CDR2 SYDVKM. V lost 6 bases and J lost 5, with 19 bases in between. DNA for the CDR3: TGTGCCAGCAGCCCCCGGATTAAGTTGTGGGAGACCCAGTACTTC. Amino acids: CASSPRIKLWETQYF.

The chain combines TRBV11-2 with TRBJ2-3; 10 bases are a match to TRBD1. V was clipped by 3 bases and J by 7 bases; unmatched bases: 1. This CDR3 has 13 amino acids. CDR1 and CDR2 from the germline V gene are SGHAT and FQNNGV. CDR3 nucleotides: TGTGCCAGCAGCTTGACAGGGGGCAATACGCAGTATTTT. Its translation is CASSLTGGNTQYF.

V is TRBV29-1 and J is TRBJ1-2; D is ambiguous. This CDR3 region has 13 residues. Per germline, CDR1 SQVTM and CDR2 ANQGSEA. V gave up 4 bases and J gave up 4 bases, with 13 bases separating them. CDR3 loop: CSVVPEGGYGYTF. CDR3 DNA: TGCAGCGTTGTCCCCGAGGGAGGCTATGGCTACACCTTC.

This clonotype turned up a few times. The chain uses TRBV7-2 and TRBJ2-4; D is ambiguous. Trimming stripped 2 bases from V and 0 bases from J, with 11 bases between. The CDR3 contains 16 residues. From germline, CDR1 is SGHTA and CDR2 FQGNSA. CDR3 nucleotide sequence: TGTGCCAGCAGCTTATTGACGGGTCTAGCCAAAAACATTCAGTACTTC. This gives the protein CASSLLTGLAKNIQYF.

The rearrangement links TRBV7-9 to TRBJ2-6; TRBD1 agrees at 7 bases. Trimming cost V 8 bases and J 3 bases; bases outside gene matches: 10. CDR1 and CDR2 (germline): SEHNR, FQNEAQ (reference sequence). The CDR3 runs 16 residues. The CDR3 sequence: CASDGTVVSGANVLTF. The CDR3 bases are TGTGCCAGCGACGGGACAGTAGTGAGTGGGGCCAACGTCCTGACTTTC.

This clonotype occurred a few times. The V call is TRBV12-3 or TRBV12-4, the J call TRBJ2-7; 10 positions agree with TRBD2. This CDR3 has 15 amino acids. With 6 bases clipped from V and 6 bases from J, the junction kept 11 bases outside the gene matches. CDR3 bases: TGTGCCAGCAGCACTATGCTAGCGGGAGTCAGCGAGCAGTACTTC. Its protein product is CASSTMLAGVSEQYF.

This clonotype was counted between two and nine times. V usage is TRBV2 and J usage is TRBJ1-1; TRBD1 is a possible D gene (6 bases). This CDR3 region has 15 residues. From germline, CDR1 is SNHLY and CDR2 FYNNEI. V was cut by 2 bases and J by 5 bases, with 15 bases left in between. The CDR3 nucleotides read TGTGCCAGCAGTGAAACTAGGACAGATGGGACTGAAGCTTTCTTT. Protein sequence: CASSETRTDGTEAFF.

This sequence joins TRBV3-1 and TRBJ2-3; 7 positions match TRBD1. This CDR3 is built from 16 residues. The germline CDR1 and CDR2 sequences are LGHDT and YNNKEL (reference sequence). V lost 0 bases, J lost 1 base, and 4 bases stayed unmatched. CDR3 protein: CASSQDFDRGTDTQYF. CDR3 coding DNA: TGTGCCAGCAGCCAAGATTTCGACAGGGGCACAGATACGCAGTATTTT.

CDR3: CSALPGTNNEQFF. Here the CDR3 DNA reads TGCAGTGCACTGCCCGGGACTAACAATGAGCAGTTCTTC. This chain uses TRBV20-1 with TRBJ2-1; 7 nucleotides agree with TRBD2. The trim removed 6 bases at V and 5 bases at J, leaving 7 bases unmatched. This CDR3 contains 13 residues. Germline V gene lookup returns CDR1 DFQATT and CDR2 SNEGSKA (reference sequence).

The chain recombines TRBV6-1 with TRBJ2-5, with TRBD1 matching over 7 bases. The J segment lost 2 bases and the V segment lost 5 bases, leaving 5 bases of the junction unmatched. Germline V gives CDR1 MNHNS, CDR2 SASEGT. CDR3 size: 14 residues. CDR3 DNA sequence: TGTGCCAGCAGTAAGGACAGGAGGCAAGAGACCCAGTACTTC. It is translated as CASSKDRRQETQYF.

This clonotype was observed a few times. The V call is TRBV12-3 or TRBV12-4, the J call TRBJ2-1; 9 bases line up with TRBD2. The CDR3 contains 17 residues. The V and J ends lost 1 base and 6 bases, in that order; junction bases with no gene match: 10. The CDR3 region is CASSLVGGGRDLNEQFF. The CDR3 DNA reads TGTGCCAGCAGTTTAGTGGGGGGCGGGAGGGACCTCAATGAGCAGTTCTTC.

The J gene is TRBJ2-5, the V gene TRBV29-1, with 9 bases fitting TRBD2. Trimming at V came to 2 bases and at J to 11 bases, leaving 12 bases not matched to a gene. In germline, CDR1 is SQVTM, CDR2 ANQGSEA. This CDR3 region has 14 residues. The DNA of the CDR3 is TGCAGCGTTGAACGAGCGGGAGGATACAATGAGCAGTACTTC. The encoded protein is CSVERAGGYNEQYF.

The V and J genes are TRBV6-2 or TRBV6-3 and TRBJ2-2, with D hard to call. This CDR3 has 13 amino acids. Germline-derived CDR1 and CDR2 are MNHEY and SVGEGT. Deletions cut 6 bases from V and 6 bases from J, with 11 bases between. CDR3 region: CASRLGSAGELFF. DNA of the CDR3: TGTGCCAGCAGACTGGGCTCGGCCGGGGAGCTGTTTTTT.

The V call is TRBV28, the J call TRBJ2-4; 13 bases line up with TRBD2. The CDR3 covers 14 residues. The germline gives CDR1 MDHEN, CDR2 SYDVKM. V lost 6 bases and J lost 13; bases outside the gene matches: 9. The CDR3 is CASRGGLAGKKQYF. The CDR3 nucleotides read TGTGCCAGCAGGGGGGGACTAGCGGGAAAGAAGCAGTACTTC.

The chain is built from TRBV27 and TRBJ2-7; no firm D call. The CDR3 is 10 residues long. CDR1 MNHEY and CDR2 SMNVEV come from the germline V gene (reference sequence). Trimming left V 8 bases short and J 2 bases short, with 4 bases between. The CDR3 here is CASVPYEQYF. The CDR3 coding sequence is TGTGCCAGCGTGCCCTACGAGCAGTACTTC.

Of note for this clonotype: Just one base apart from a much larger clone, this may be a read error. V is TRBV7-2 and J is TRBJ1-2; 7 bases match TRBD1. The CDR3 extends over 14 amino acids. Germline V gene data show CDR1 as SGHTA and CDR2 as FQGNSA. CDR3 sequence: CASSLEGAGDGHTF. CDR3 in DNA: TGTGCCAGCAGCTTAGAGGGGGCTGGGGATGGCCACACCTTC.